This TCR beta chain emerged from a study of immune cell composition in non-small cell lung cancer (dated by TCRdb to 2016 to 2017). Regarding the research as a whole: To assign histologic subtype, which was mostly lung adenocarcinoma or squamous cell carcinoma, H&E was combined with p63, CK5, Napsin A and TTF-1 immunohistochemistry. TCR-beta sequencing from Adaptive Biotechnologies was done on approximately 36 paired sets of NSCLC tumour and non-adjacent lung specimens and on about two dozen tumour-only specimens. Supplementary cohort #1 consisted of roughly 9 lung adenocarcinoma cases with paired tumour/lung TCR-beta sequencing and with TIL populations generated to assess tumour reactivity. The subtype comparisons left out several tumour specimens with TCR-beta data because those specimens were rare histological subtypes. What the study reported, not specific to this receptor: Compared with lung adenocarcinoma tumours, lung squamous cell carcinoma showed significantly higher Top 10 clone scores and productive clonality. No significant correlation was found between tumour TCR-beta clonality and smoking pack-years. Nearly half of NSCLC cases had tumour-associated clones >0.5%, with more than 60% of squamous carcinomas showing such clones compared with more than 25% of adenocarcinomas. Across approximately ten adenocarcinoma cases, TIL tumour reactivity correlated strongly with maximal tumour-associated clone frequency but not with overall clonality. Only around ten cases were included in the reactivity cohort, and sequence sharing between tumour-reactive clones and the dominant in vivo tumour-associated clones was not shown.

Trimmed from V: 4 bases; trimmed from J: 6 bases; junction bases lacking a gene match: 11. Via the germline V gene, CDR1 is MGHRA and CDR2 YSYEKL. The CDR3 starts with the cysteine, ends with the phenylalanine, and has 17 residues. Only the CDR3 portion is preserved as DNA: 51 bases, with reading frame beginning at the first base. This clone has just a few counts. No cognate antigen has been identified for it. It has no much larger one-base neighbor in the sample; base qualities were not kept. Genomic DNA was isolated with the QIAamp DNA kit from frozen aliquots of single-cell suspensions that had not been sorted. Surgically resected non-small cell lung cancer tissue was used for the tumour samples. Tissues were received within 2 hours of resection and processed immediately into single-cell suspensions. Tissue was broken up mechanically, digested enzymatically with DNase I, collagenase I and hyaluronidase for under 35 minutes at 37 degrees C, and then filtered and RBC-lysed.

TCR-beta CDR3 regions were amplified from genomic DNA by a two-step multiplex PCR, with the second step adding Illumina-compatible adaptors. TCR-beta immunosequencing was carried out on an Illumina platform through the commercial immunoSEQ service. As for the original processing: Repertoires were described by productive clonality and by Top 10 Clones, which is the percentage of T-cell templates coming from the ten most frequent sequences. Values of productive clonality ranged from 0 to 1, with a monoclonal population indicated by a value of 1. Tumour-associated clones were defined as sequences comprising at least 0.1% of tumour T-cell templates but absent from matched non-adjacent lung, identified via log10 scatter plots. Student's t-tests were used for two-group comparisons, ANOVA was used for stages, and linear regression was used for relationships, with analyses conducted in GraphPad Prism7 and R. Drawn from immuneACCESS, this table holds only the in-frame rearrangements with V and J called that TCRdb kept. Clones are partly lost; checked studies trace under half to an unresolved V gene and leave the rest unexplained. D and trimming were read from the DNA, whereas the V and J calls and clone size are those reported in that table. The sample includes about 2,900 clones, with 55% to 75% observed a single time. In total, the top ten clones hold approximately 15% of the sample.

The material sequenced was lung tumor tissue. The sequence is built from TRBV4-1 and TRBJ2-3, with 12 bases matching TRBD2. This sequence originates from a human donor with non-small cell lung cancer. The DNA sequence reads TGCGCCAGCAGCCCGCAAGGGGCTAGCGGGAGGGCCGATACGCAGTATTTT. Its protein reads: CASSPQGASGRADTQYF.